This T cell receptor (beta chain) was sequenced in a study of cytomegalovirus exposure and HLA in healthy donors (dated 2017 in TCRdb). Some background on the complete study: According to an earlier analysis of several hundred of the donors, about 179 million T cells yielded 117 million unique TCR beta sequences and around 300 Gb of sequence data. Among approximately 370 genotyped donors of the cohort, an average of about 220,000 unique TCR beta nucleotide sequences was sequenced per donor, of which about 18% were non-productive. To predict cytomegalovirus infection status, the study brought together high-throughput TCR immunosequencing, statistical association of individual TCRs with disease status, and machine learning. Roughly 5 DR-DQ haplotypes were handled as single units for association and clustering, since linkage in the cohort was strong. Alongside the repertoire data, information on donor age, sex, ethnicity and CMV serostatus was compiled. In an earlier analysis of 500 to 650 of the donors, high-throughput TCR beta sequencing was used to judge whether each TCR beta V gene segment behaved as functional or pseudogenic. Of the roughly 400 genotyped donors, less than 90% were placed in the genetic ancestry cluster associated with self-reported Caucasian donors. The number of donors typed differed by locus, with about 629-630 for A, B, C, DRB1 and DQB1, roughly 520 for DQA1, over 600 for DPA1, and about 450 for DPB1. Using immunosequencing, the study profiled T cell repertoires from about 620 subjects and related those repertoires to cytomegalovirus serostatus. A later genetic analysis used genome-wide SNP genotypes for 398 of the 666 donors, treating that subset as a discovery cohort. In the later analysis, no new phenotypic data were used to find candidate immune exposures; instead, reliance was placed on TCR beta sequences and their occurrence across donors. The aim of the study was to test whether cataloging public T cell receptors could identify signatures of past pathogen exposure. All discovery cohort repertoires had been generated using a single sequencing platform. An early release that covered about 600 HLA-typed donors contained approximately 290 gigabases of sequencing data and 65 million to 100 million unique TCR sequences. A separate validation cohort of approximately 130 different subjects was used in addition to the 666-subject first cohort. A later analysis re-examined previously published TCR beta repertoires from more than 600 donors and added high-resolution HLA genotyping to investigate patterns of TCR occurrence. Both class I and class II loci were covered by HLA typing, at four-digit resolution.

The cohort comprised more than 550 healthy bone marrow donors. At the time of sampling, every cohort member was nominally healthy, though immune exposures that went unrecorded were likely present. The donor tested CMV seropositive, placing the donor among the roughly 300 seropositive members of the cohort. Each donor provided a peripheral blood sample, and peripheral blood mononuclear cells were used for TCR beta sequencing. The Qiagen DNeasy Blood Extraction Kit was used to extract genomic DNA from the blood cell samples. To prepare the library, the immunoSEQ multiplex PCR assay was applied. The multiplex PCR relied on a mix of 60 forward primers for TCR Vbeta segments and 13 reverse primers for TCR Jbeta segments. A multiplex PCR assay on genomic DNA amplified the CDR3 region of rearranged TCR beta genes. Amplified TCR beta libraries were sequenced as 87-base-pair reads on the Illumina HiSeq System. Per the authors' processing: A later analysis tallied roughly 80 million unique TCR beta chains across the 660 or so repertoires, and approximately 9.9 million of those chains were shared by two or more donors. To remove PCR and sequencing errors, raw reads were error-corrected and collapsed into unique sequences using a nearest-neighbor algorithm that merged closely related sequences. To assign V, D and J gene segments, CDR3 sequences were aligned to IMGT reference sequences. For a sequence to be retained, at least a six-nucleotide match to both a V gene segment and a J gene segment was required. A rearrangement counted as productive if the CDR3 had no stop codons and remained in frame with V and J, and every other rearrangement counted as non-productive. Following IMGT convention, CDR3 was defined as the stretch from the second conserved V-encoded cysteine up to the conserved J-encoded phenylalanine. The earlier analysis of about 570 of the donors excluded any sequence lacking an unambiguous match to a single V gene segment. In an earlier analysis of more than 500 of the donors, a V segment was called functional when productive rearrangements were above 56.7%, and segregating when the standard deviation between donors exceeded 5%. To diagnose cytomegalovirus status from the catalog of TCR beta chain sequences, a statistical classification framework was built. A later analysis assigned V and J genes by comparing TCR nucleotide sequences with IMGT/GENE-DB human TR gene sequences. The TCRdist pipeline was used in a later analysis to assign CDR3 sequences and most-parsimonious VDJ recombination scenarios. A later analysis defined each TCR beta chain by its CDR3 amino acid sequence plus V-gene family, and excluded reads lacking a unique V-gene family. As a way to deal with suspected cross-contamination and a sequencing artifact, a later analysis dropped approximately 570 nucleotide sequences that were highly shared and had low generation probability. A later analysis calculated a clonal expansion index for each public chain from normalized within-repertoire ranks of inferred template counts. In a later analysis, generation probabilities were computed with a VDJ recombination model fitted to out-of-frame rearrangements, and the resulting probabilities were checked against IGoR. A later analysis scored TCR-TCR, TCR-HLA and TCR-CMV co-occurrence with hypergeometric tests, applying a repertoire-size bias correction to TCR pairs. A later analysis estimated false discovery rates by permuting HLA or CMV assignments 20 times. A later analysis grouped co-occurring TCRs with DBSCAN, adding TCRdist sequence similarity when clustering within HLA-allele-positive subsets. Co-occurrence clustering excluded repertoires with fewer than 30,000 or more than 120,000 public chains, plus five with anomalous nucleotide sharing. Entries here come from immuneACCESS through TCRdb and include only in-frame sequences with V and J called. Some clones fail to appear in such tables; in the studies checked, an unresolved V gene covers under half of the shortfall, and the cause of the remainder is unknown. V and J calls and clone size come straight from that table; D and trimming were deduced from the DNA. Recorded for this sample are some 180,000 clones; 80% to 90% of them occurred a single time. The leading ten clones occupy approximately 1.6% of the sample.

There are a few counts of this clone. Its antigen has not been determined. Base qualities are not at hand, and no much larger clone is one base apart. Counted from cysteine to phenylalanine, this CDR3 has 19 amino acids. The entry retains the CDR3 DNA only, 57 bases that are in frame from base 1. For CDR1 and CDR2, the germline V gene lists MDHEN and SYDVKM. Relative to germline, V is missing 3 bases and J is missing 0 bases, with 13 bases of the junction outside any gene match. On the study overall, not on this receptor specifically: It was suggested by the authors that the approach could potentially be generalized to other disease states and immunological phenotypes. In the study, some 180 TCR beta chains were listed as associated with cytomegalovirus. In a later genetic analysis, a missense DCLRE1C variant was associated with V-gene and J-gene trimming of TCR beta chains, and the association was replicated in an independent cohort. The earlier analysis of 587 of the donors excluded around 17 rarely observed V segments, including chromosome 9 orphons, because counts were too low. In a later analysis, HLA-associated TCR beta chains showed more clonal expansion and lower generation probabilities than non-associated chains that were equally common. Strong co-occurrence of HLA alleles, especially DR and DQ, made assigning TCR associations to individual alleles difficult. At a false discovery rate of 0.05, a later analysis linked some 18,000 TCR beta sequences to specific HLA alleles. In a later analysis, most CMV-associated TCR beta chains were found to appear HLA-restricted, with HLA associations seemingly driven largely by CMV exposure. CMV serostatus was the only immune exposure information available for the cohort. Because the 87-base-pair reads could not distinguish some IMGT-functional V segments, including TRBV6-2 and TRBV6-3, those segments were excluded. In vitro tests confirmed that three of the cytomegalovirus-associated TCR beta chains recognize cytomegalovirus antigens. In a later analysis, the rate of TCR association differed among HLA loci, with DRB1 alleles having the most associated TCRs and HLA-C alleles having the fewest. In a later genetic analysis, fewer N-insertions in productive TCRs were reported among donors in an Asian-associated ancestry cluster than the roughly 700-donor mean. In an earlier analysis of 500 to 650 of the donors, most TCR beta V segments appeared in productive rearrangements about 87% or about 30% of the time, broadly matching IMGT annotations. While some public TCRs were present in many individuals, most TCR sequences turned up only very rarely across donors. A cluster of highly shared sequence variants was judged likely to be a technical artifact of the sequencing pipeline. Sequencing depth was assumed to be roughly uniform across donors in the presence/absence analyses, though that assumption may not hold. Because some donors lacked HLA typing at each locus, the association tests relied only on the typed subset. Linkage disequilibrium might explain the correlated functional status among segregating V segments, but an unknown experimental factor could not be ruled out. A further reported finding was that TCR beta sequences accurately predicted the HLA-A and HLA-B alleles for most subjects in the first cohort. According to a later analysis, parvovirus B19, influenza, CMV and Epstein-Barr virus appeared linked to several top co-occurrence clusters. The classifier was reported to diagnose cytomegalovirus status with high specificity and sensitivity in both the original and validation cohorts. The cohort was sequenced for TCR beta chains only, and without alpha or paired-chain data the features that could be detected were limited.

The sequence was obtained from a man aged 35 to 55 in good health and CMV-seropositive. Recombination connected TRBV28 to TRBJ2-3, with TRBD2 matching 9 junction bases. The sequenced sample consisted of PBMCs. CDR3 protein: CASSFVLGTSSSSTDTQYF. The nucleotides are TGTGCCAGCAGTTTCGTTCTTGGGACTAGCAGCTCTAGCACAGATACGCAGTATTTT.